The rows below give T cell receptor beta chains drawn from one sample of a study of T cell repertoires in cytomegalovirus infection. From the reads, TCRdb called clonotypes with MiXCR, one entry per CDR3 protein. The data contain about 330,000 distinct CDR3 sequences, about 35% of them singletons. No cognate antigen is known for these TCRs. The sequencing used cultured PBMCs, collected from culture after CMV antigen stimulation. The origin of the receptors is a human donor in good health (CMV status not recorded). Some clones in this sample may be carry-over from other donors' samples. Each CDR3 is given with its conserved first and last residue. A D gene is named only where the DNA matches it firmly. Size is omitted from some rows. Given values are once, few, many or a class for expanded clones.

cdr3_length	j_call	v_call	d_call	clone_size	cdr3_nt	cdr3_aa
12	TRBJ1-2	TRBV7-9	.	.	TGTGCCAGCAGCAGCAGACCCTATGGCTACACCTTC	CASSSRPYGYTF
15	TRBJ2-1	TRBV7-3	.	many	TGTGCCAGCAGCTTAATGGTAGCGCCGGCGGGTGAGCAGTTCTTC	CASSLMVAPAGEQFF
18	TRBJ2-2	TRBV6-2/TRBV6-3	TRBD2	.	TGTGCCAGCAGAAAGGTCCCAACTAGCGGGTCGAACACCGGGGAGCTGTTTTTT	CASRKVPTSGSNTGELFF
15	TRBJ2-5	TRBV12-3/TRBV12-4	.	many	TGTGCCAGCGGGGTGCGTGGGAGAGGGAAAGAGACCCAGTACTTC	CASGVRGRGKETQYF
14	TRBJ1-1	TRBV7-9	.	.	TGTGCCAGCAGCTTCCAGTGGTCGAACACTGAAGCTTTCTTT	CASSFQWSNTEAFF
15	TRBJ1-5	TRBV12-3/TRBV12-4	.	few	TGTGCCAGCAGTTTAAGAAGAGAAACGAATCAGCCCCAGCATTTT	CASSLRRETNQPQHF
15	TRBJ2-1	TRBV19	.	.	TGTGCCAGTAGTGTCCTGACGGGAGTAGCCGATGAGCAGTTCTTC	CASSVLTGVADEQFF
16	TRBJ1-1	TRBV12-5	.	many	TGTGCTAGTGGTTCAACCCCGGCCCGAGGGCACACTGAAGCTTTCTTT	CASGSTPARGHTEAFF
16	TRBJ2-1	TRBV7-2	TRBD2	.	TGTGCCAGCAGCACCGTACCTAGCGGGGGGGGCAATGAGCAGTTCTTC	CASSTVPSGGGNEQFF
13	TRBJ2-7	TRBV20-1	TRBD2	few	TGCAGTGCCGTACTAGCGGGAGACGGCGAGCAGTACTTC	CSAVLAGDGEQYF
15	TRBJ2-1	TRBV7-9	TRBD1	.	TGTGCCAGCAGCCCGGGACAGGGTCTTCTCGGTGAGCAGTTCTTC	CASSPGQGLLGEQFF
17	TRBJ2-4	TRBV25-1	.	.	TGTGCCAGCAGTGAATATGGGGGGGCGAGGTCCAAAAACATTCAGTACTTC	CASSEYGGARSKNIQYF
13	TRBJ2-7	TRBV28	.	.	TGTGCCATCACAAAACCGGGACTCGAAGAGCAGTACTTC	CAITKPGLEEQYF
13	TRBJ2-4	TRBV2	.	.	TGTGCCAGCAGTGTCGGGAAGGGGCACATTCAGTACTTC	CASSVGKGHIQYF
14	TRBJ2-7	TRBV7-2	.	few	TGTGCCAGCATGACTGGGGGGAGCTCCTACGAGCAGTACTTC	CASMTGGSSYEQYF
16	TRBJ2-5	TRBV25-1	TRBD2	.	TGTGCCAGCAGTGAATTGGTCCCGGGGGGGCAAGAGACCCAGTACTTC	CASSELVPGGQETQYF
15	TRBJ2-5	TRBV15	TRBD1	.	TGTGCCACCAGCAGGATACAGGGGGCTGGTGAGACCCAGTACTTC	CATSRIQGAGETQYF
16	TRBJ2-3	TRBV9	TRBD2	.	TGTGCCAGCAGCGTCGGACTAGCGACGCGCACAGATACGCAGTATTTT	CASSVGLATRTDTQYF
14	TRBJ1-3	TRBV2	.	.	TGTGCCAGCAGTGAGATGTACTCTGGAAACACCATATATTTT	CASSEMYSGNTIYF
15	TRBJ1-3	TRBV25-1	.	.	TGTGCCAGCGGAGCGGACCTCTCGGTCGGAAACACCATATATTTT	CASGADLSVGNTIYF
13	TRBJ2-7	TRBV20-1	TRBD2	few	TGCAGTGCAGAGCGGGAGGGGCCCTACGAGCAGTACTTC	CSAEREGPYEQYF
15	TRBJ1-1	TRBV27	TRBD1	.	TGTGCCAGCAGTACCACTACTGACAGGGGCACTGAAGCTTTCTTT	CASSTTTDRGTEAFF
16	TRBJ2-5	TRBV6-5	TRBD2	.	TGTGCCAGCAGTTATACGCCGTCGAGCGGGAGTGAGACCCAGTACTTC	CASSYTPSSGSETQYF
16	TRBJ2-5	TRBV20-1	TRBD2	.	TGCAGTGCCACCGGGGGCGGGGGGCGTGGGGTAGAGACCCAGTACTTC	CSATGGGGRGVETQYF
15	TRBJ2-2	TRBV12-3/TRBV12-4	TRBD1	few	TGTGCCAGCAGCACCGGGACAGGGTCCACCGGGGAGCTGTTTTTT	CASSTGTGSTGELFF
15	TRBJ1-2	TRBV19	.	.	TGTGCCAGTAGTTTAGCACCCTCCACGTTCTATGGCTACACCTTC	CASSLAPSTFYGYTF
17	TRBJ2-2	TRBV4-3	TRBD1	.	TGCGCCAGCAGCCAAGATTCGCCGGGACAGGGCACCGGGGAGCTGTTTTTT	CASSQDSPGQGTGELFF
18	TRBJ1-2	TRBV12-3/TRBV12-4	.	many	TGTGCCAGCAGCCAAAGGAACAGCCCAAGCCTTACTAACTATGGCTACACCTTC	CASSQRNSPSLTNYGYTF
13	TRBJ2-3	TRBV12-3/TRBV12-4	TRBD2	few	TGTGCCAGCAGTCCGGGACTAGCGGGAGGGCTACATTTT	CASSPGLAGGLHF
18	TRBJ2-6	TRBV29-1	TRBD1	.	TGCAGCGTTGAAATGGTGGGACAGGCTTTCGGGGGGGCCAACGTCCTGACTTTC	CSVEMVGQAFGGANVLTF
14	TRBJ1-4	TRBV12-3/TRBV12-4	TRBD1	.	TGTGCCAGCAGATCCGGGACAGGGATTGAAAAACTGTTTTTT	CASRSGTGIEKLFF
15	TRBJ2-1	TRBV10-3	.	once	TGTGCCATCAGCATAGGACAGCTCTCCTACAATGAGCAGTTCTTC	CAISIGQLSYNEQFF
17	TRBJ2-5	TRBV4-3	TRBD2	.	TGCGCCAGCAGCCAAGAGCGTGATAGCGGGAGAAGGGAGACCCAGTACTTC	CASSQERDSGRRETQYF
16	TRBJ2-1	TRBV27	.	.	TGTGCCAGCAGCCCACCTCTCCGGCGAGGATACAATGAGCAGTTCTTC	CASSPPLRRGYNEQFF
15	TRBJ2-7	TRBV7-2	TRBD2	.	TGTACCAGCAGTGAGCGGGAGGGCCGCTCCTACGAGCAGTACTTC	CTSSEREGRSYEQYF
12	TRBJ2-7	TRBV7-2	.	many	TGTGCCAGCAGCTTTAGGTATTCCGAGCAGTACTTC	CASSFRYSEQYF
17	TRBJ2-3	TRBV7-2	TRBD2	few	TGTGCCAGCAGCTTATCGAGACTAGCGGGAGGGCCAGATACGCAGTATTTT	CASSLSRLAGGPDTQYF
16	TRBJ2-3	TRBV7-2	TRBD2	.	TGTGCCAGCAGCTTCGGGCCTAGCGGGAGCGCAGATACGCAGTATTTT	CASSFGPSGSADTQYF
15	TRBJ1-1	TRBV4-3	.	.	TGCGCCAGCAGCCAAGATGAGGGGCAGTTCACTGAAGCTTTCTTT	CASSQDEGQFTEAFF
16	TRBJ2-1	TRBV28	.	.	TGTGCCAGCAGCCTCTTCCGTAGCGGGACAGGAAATGAGCAGTTCTTC	CASSLFRSGTGNEQFF
15	TRBJ2-1	TRBV7-2	.	once	TGTGCCAGCAGGTCCATGAGCGTCGTCTACAATGAGCAGTTCTTC	CASRSMSVVYNEQFF
19	TRBJ1-3	TRBV7-9	.	.	TGTGCCAGCAGCTTAGCAATCCAACGCCCGTGGTGGCTCGAAAACACCATATATTTT	CASSLAIQRPWWLENTIYF
13	TRBJ2-7	TRBV6-2/TRBV6-3	.	.	TGTGCCAGCAGTTACGTTTCTGGCTACGAGCAGTACTTC	CASSYVSGYEQYF
13	TRBJ2-7	TRBV20-1	.	.	TGCAGTGCTAGAGATCAACTAGCCTACGAGCAGTACTTC	CSARDQLAYEQYF
17	TRBJ2-1	TRBV4-3	TRBD2	.	TGCGCCAGCAGCCAATCTACCACTAGCGGATACTACAATGAGCAGTTCTTC	CASSQSTTSGYYNEQFF
14	TRBJ2-3	TRBV27	TRBD2	.	TGTGCCAGCAGTTTAACCCCAGCGGGAGAGACGCAGTATTTT	CASSLTPAGETQYF
17	TRBJ2-2	TRBV4-1	TRBD2	once	TGCGCCAGCAGCCGAGCAAAACTAGCGGGGGACACCGGGGAGCTGTTTTTT	CASSRAKLAGDTGELFF
13	TRBJ2-3	TRBV4-3	.	.	TGCGCCAGCAGCCAGACTCCCCTAGATACGCAGTATTTT	CASSQTPLDTQYF
15	TRBJ2-7	TRBV11-2	TRBD2	few	TGTGCCAGCAGCTTTGGGGCTAGCGGGTACTACGAGCAGTACTTC	CASSFGASGYYEQYF
16	TRBJ2-1	TRBV6-1	.	.	TGTGCCAGCAGTAGAATATTAGGTCCGGCCCAAAATGAGCAGTTCTTC	CASSRILGPAQNEQFF
13	TRBJ1-1	TRBV18	.	few	TGTGCCAGCTCACGGGGGGGATGGACTGAAGCTTTCTTT	CASSRGGWTEAFF